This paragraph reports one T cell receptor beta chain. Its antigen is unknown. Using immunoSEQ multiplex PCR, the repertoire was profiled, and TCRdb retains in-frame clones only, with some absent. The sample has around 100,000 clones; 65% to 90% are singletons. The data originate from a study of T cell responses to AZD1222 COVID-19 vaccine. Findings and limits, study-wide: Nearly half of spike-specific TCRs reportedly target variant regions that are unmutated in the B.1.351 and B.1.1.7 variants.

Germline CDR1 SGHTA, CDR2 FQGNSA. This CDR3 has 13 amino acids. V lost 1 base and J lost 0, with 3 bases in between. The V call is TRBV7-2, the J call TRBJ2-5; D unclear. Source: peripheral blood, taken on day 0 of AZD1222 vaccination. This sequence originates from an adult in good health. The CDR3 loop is CASSLGHQETQYF. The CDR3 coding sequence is TGTGCCAGCAGCTTAGGCCACCAAGAGACCCAGTACTTC. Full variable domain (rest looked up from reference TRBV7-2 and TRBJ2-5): GAGVSQSPSNKVTEKGKDVELRCDPISGHTALYWYRQSLGQGLEFLIYFQGNSAPDKSGLPSDRFSAERTGGSVSTLTIQRTQQEDSAVYLCASSLGHQETQYFGPGTRLLVL.